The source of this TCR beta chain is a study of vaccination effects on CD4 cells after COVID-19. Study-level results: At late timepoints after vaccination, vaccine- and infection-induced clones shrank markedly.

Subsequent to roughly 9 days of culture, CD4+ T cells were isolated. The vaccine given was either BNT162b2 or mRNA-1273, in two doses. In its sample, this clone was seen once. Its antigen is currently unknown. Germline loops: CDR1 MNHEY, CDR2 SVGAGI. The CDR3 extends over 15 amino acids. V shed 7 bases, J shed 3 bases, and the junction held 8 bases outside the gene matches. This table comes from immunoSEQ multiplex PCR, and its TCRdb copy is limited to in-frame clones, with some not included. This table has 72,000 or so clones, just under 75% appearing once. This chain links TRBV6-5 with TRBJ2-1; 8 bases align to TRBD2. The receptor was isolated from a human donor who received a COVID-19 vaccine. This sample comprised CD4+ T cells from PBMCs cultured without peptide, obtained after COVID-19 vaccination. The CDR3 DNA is TGTGCCAGCATTGGGCGGGGGGCGGGCTACAATGAGCAGTTCTTC. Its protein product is CASIGRGAGYNEQFF.